One and the same sample provided the 26 T cell receptor beta chains below, sequenced in a study of human T cells and chemical hapten exposure. Specified time point: patch test 1, 2 weeks after DPC sensitization. Treatment specified: therapeutic diphenylcyclopropenone sensitization with weekly scalp DPC. TCRdb independently ran MiXCR on the RACE reads; one entry per CDR3 protein. The sample holds some 80,000 distinct CDR3 sequences; around 11% are singletons and the top ten take roughly 4%. This specimen consisted of whole blood, obtained in connection with sensitization to the hapten diphenylcyclopropenone (DPC). These TCRs come from a woman in her forties or fifties with alopecia areata. Some clones in this sample may be carry-over from other donors' samples.

Ten or more counts support this clonotype. The rearrangement uses TRBV11-3 and TRBJ2-1; unclear D gene. Per germline, CDR1 SGHNT and CDR2 YENEEA. V dropped 5 bases and J dropped 10 bases, with 9 bases sitting between them. CDR3 length equals 11 residues. CDR3 protein: CASSNYREQFF. CDR3 sequence (DNA): TGTGCCAGCAGCAATTACAGAGAGCAGTTCTTC.

The V call is TRBV27, the J call TRBJ2-7, with unresolved D. CDR1 MNHEY and CDR2 SMNVEV come from the germline V gene (reference sequence). Trimming removed 4 bases at V and 0 bases at J, with 13 bases between. The CDR3 is 15 residues long. CDR3 in DNA: TGTGCCAGCAGTTGGCTAGGGCGGAGCTCCTACGAGCAGTACTTC. Its translation: CASSWLGRSSYEQYF.

The rearrangement uses TRBV28 and TRBJ2-7; TRBD2 matches 11 bases. V dropped 10 bases and J dropped 2; count of bases not matched to a gene: 7. Germline V gives CDR1 MDHEN, CDR2 SYDVKM. The CDR3 totals 14 residues. The DNA of the CDR3 is TGTGCCACTGGACTAGCGGGTCCCCCCTACGAGCAGTACTTC. Amino acid sequence: CATGLAGPPYEQYF.

This clonotype was detected a few times. This rearrangement joins TRBV5-4 to TRBJ2-2, with a possible D match to TRBD1 (5 bases). The V gene lost 4 bases and the J gene lost 0 bases, with 10 bases spanning the gap. This CDR3 region has 15 residues. Per germline, CDR1 SGHNT and CDR2 YYREEE (reference sequence). CDR3 coding DNA: TGTGCCAGCAGCAAGGGGTCGACGAACACCGGGGAGCTGTTTTTT. It translates to CASSKGSTNTGELFF.

The rearrangement links TRBV5-1 to TRBJ2-7; D is unresolved. In germline, CDR1 is SGHRS, CDR2 YFSETQ. The germline V and J ends were trimmed by 0 bases and 3 bases, with 7 bases remaining between them. The CDR3 is 13 amino acids. The CDR3 sequence: CASSLDQVYEQYF. Written as DNA, the CDR3 is TGCGCCAGCAGCTTGGACCAGGTCTACGAGCAGTACTTC.

This clonotype was counted ten times or more. The V and J genes are TRBV29-1 and TRBJ1-1; D perhaps matches TRBD1 (6 bases). The CDR3 spans 15 residues. V lost 4 bases and J 0 bases, leaving 15 bases between the germline ends. Germline CDR1 and CDR2: SQVTM and ANQGSEA. The CDR3 bases are TGCAGCGTTGTCAGTATCGGACAGTTGAACACTGAAGCTTTCTTT. Encoded protein: CSVVSIGQLNTEAFF.

This clonotype was picked up many times. The chain recombines TRBV3-1 with TRBJ2-7, with 11 bases matching TRBD2. With V trimmed by 1 base and J by 6 bases, 8 bases remained unmatched. The CDR3 sequence is 16 residues long. The V gene's germline CDR1 is LGHDT and CDR2 YNNKEL (reference sequence). The CDR3 sequence is CASSQATSGGRAEQYF. The CDR3 DNA follows: TGTGCCAGCAGCCAAGCTACTAGCGGGGGCCGTGCCGAGCAGTACTTC.

The sample holds many counts of this clonotype. This chain joins TRBV29-1 and TRBJ1-5; weak D call: TRBD1 (6 bases). Deletions cut 6 bases from V and 2 bases from J, with 17 bases between. The CDR3 consists of 15 residues. Germline loops: CDR1 SQVTM, CDR2 ANQGSEA. The CDR3 sequence is CSVGDTPWGNQPQHF. Here the CDR3 DNA reads TGCAGCGTAGGGGACACCCCCTGGGGCAATCAGCCCCAGCATTTT.

This clonotype was seen a handful of times. The chain carries TRBV7-6 and TRBJ1-2; D gene unclear. CDR1 and CDR2 (germline): SGHVS, FNYEAQ. The CDR3 spans 12 residues. V lost 4 bases and J 4 bases, leaving 7 bases between the germline ends. The CDR3 loop reads CASSSGSYGYTF. The CDR3 DNA follows: TGTGCCAGCAGCTCTGGGTCCTATGGCTACACCTTC.

This clonotype was picked up a small number of times. The chain recombines TRBV18 with TRBJ2-7, with a tentative D call TRBD2 (6 bases). CDR1 KGHSH and CDR2 LQKENI come from the germline V gene. CDR3 length: 13 amino acids. Trimming took off 9 bases at V and 9 bases at J, with 21 bases between the two ends. The DNA of the CDR3 is TGTGCCAGTAAAACCCCCACGGGGGTAGGGCAGTACTTC. As protein: CASKTPTGVGQYF.

The sample holds many counts of this clonotype. The J gene is TRBJ1-2, the V gene TRBV5-1; TRBD1 aligns across 8 bases. Trimming removed 4 bases from V and 6 bases from J; junction bases left unmatched: 11. The CDR3 runs to 15 residues. CDR1 is SGHRS and CDR2 is YFSETQ in the germline V gene. CDR3 sequence: CASSVRTGSRDGYTF. DNA of the CDR3: TGCGCCAGCAGCGTCCGGACAGGGTCTCGCGATGGCTACACCTTC.

This clonotype was seen a few times. The chain joins TRBV18 to TRBJ1-1; TRBD1 agrees at 7 bases. The CDR3 consists of 17 residues. Germline loops: CDR1 KGHSH, CDR2 LQKENI. V was clipped by 0 bases and J by 5 bases; unmatched bases: 12. CDR3: CASSPPESGGRLTEAFF. For the CDR3, the DNA is TGTGCCAGCTCACCACCGGAATCAGGGGGGAGATTAACTGAAGCTTTCTTT.

This clonotype was recorded many times. V is TRBV21-1 and J is TRBJ1-5; the table names TRBD1, a call not compared with the DNA. TRBV21-1 is noted as a pseudogene. This CDR3 spans 20 amino acids. The CDR3 reads CASSKTPRGDRAYSNQPQHF. As DNA, the CDR3 is TGTGCCAGCAGCAAAACCCCACGCGGGGACAGGGCATATAGCAATCAGCCCCAGCATTTT.

This clonotype occurred many times. The CDR3 protein is CSARLRDSTRETQYF. In nucleotides, the CDR3 is TGCAGTGCTAGACTCCGGGACAGCACAAGAGAGACCCAGTACTTC. This chain joins TRBV20-1 and TRBJ2-5; 7 bases fit TRBD1. The V segment lost 2 bases and the J segment 4 bases; nucleotides outside the gene matches: 10. Germline-derived CDR1 and CDR2 are DFQATT and SNEGSKA (reference sequence). This CDR3 contains 15 residues.

This clonotype appeared many times. J is TRBJ1-4 and V is TRBV6-2 or TRBV6-3; a weak D match, TRBD1 (5 bases). V gave up 8 bases and J gave up 3 bases, with 13 bases separating them. The germline V gene encodes CDR1 MNHEY and CDR2 SVGEGT. This CDR3 has 14 amino acids. CDR3 sequence (DNA): TGTGCCAGCCGAGGTGGGGCGGCTAATGAAAAACTGTTTTTT. Its translation is CASRGGAANEKLFF.

In this sample, this clonotype turned up a few times. It is unclear where the CDR3 begins or ends on the DNA, so no DNA is shown, and the CDR3 is as TCRdb lists it. This rearrangement joins TRBV29-1 to TRBJ2-1; the DNA was not used to check the table's D call, TRBD1. The CDR3 numbers 22 amino acids, ends counted. CDR1 and CDR2 (germline): SQVTM, ANQGSEA. CDR3 loop: CSVEGGRRGSPFSSGQGRLPFF.

This clonotype occurred many times. The V and J genes are TRBV5-4 and TRBJ1-6; D is unresolved. Germline values: CDR1 SGHNT, CDR2 YYREEE (reference sequence). V was trimmed by 4 bases and J by 7 bases, leaving 15 bases between them. The CDR3 consists of 15 residues. CDR3 sequence (DNA): TGTGCCAGCAGCATCGAGAAGGGTTCAAATTCACCCCTCCACTTT. Translated, it gives CASSIEKGSNSPLHF.

CDR3 sequence: CASSSGFEQFF. For the CDR3, the DNA is TGTGCCAGCAGTTCGGGGTTTGAGCAGTTCTTC. The rearrangement links TRBV12-3 or TRBV12-4 to TRBJ2-1, with a weak D call TRBD2 (5 bases). Trimming removed 4 bases at V and 9 bases at J, with 7 bases between. This CDR3 is 11 amino acids long.

This clonotype occurred a few times. This chain joins TRBV19 and TRBJ2-7, with a weak D call TRBD2 (7 bases). The V end was cut by 3 bases, the J end by 1 base, with 16 bases between. This CDR3 has 16 amino acids. Germline CDR1 LNHDA, CDR2 SQIVND (reference sequence). CDR3 sequence (DNA): TGTGCCAGTAGTATGATCGGGGGGCGAGCTTCCTACGAGCAGTACTTC. Translation gives CASSMIGGRASYEQYF.

This chain connects TRBV7-2 to TRBJ1-2; D may be TRBD1 (6 bases). The V end lost 3 bases, the J end lost 2 bases, and 16 bases lay between the germline ends. This CDR3 is 16 amino acids long. Per the germline V gene, CDR1 is SGHTA and CDR2 is FQGNSA. CDR3 nucleotides: TGTGCCAGCAGCTTGGCCGGACAGCAGATGAACTATGGCTACACCTTC. Translation gives CASSLAGQQMNYGYTF.

The chain employs TRBV12-3 or TRBV12-4 and TRBJ2-1; D may be TRBD1 (6 bases). Trimming shortened V by 5 bases and J by 12 bases, and 26 bases separated the two germline ends. The CDR3 loop spans 16 amino acids. The CDR3 spells CASSPYLDGIKGGQFF. The CDR3 DNA reads TGTGCCAGCAGTCCTTACCTGGACGGAATTAAAGGGGGGCAGTTCTTC.

This clonotype appeared many times. This sequence joins TRBV9 and TRBJ1-2; 9 positions agree with TRBD1. The trim removed 3 bases at V and 4 bases at J, leaving 1 base unmatched. The CDR3 has 13 residues. Germline V CDR1 and CDR2: SGDLS, YYNGEE. The DNA for the CDR3 is TGTGCCAGCAGCGCGACAGGGGGCTATGGCTACACCTTC. Encoded protein: CASSATGGYGYTF. Full variable domain (rest looked up from reference TRBV9 and TRBJ1-2): DSGVTQTPKHLITATGQRVTLRCSPRSGDLSVYWYQQSLDQGLQFLIQYYNGEERAKGNILERFSAQQFPDLHSELNLSSLELGDSALYFCASSATGGYGYTFGSGTRLTVV.

This clonotype was seen repeatedly, ten times or more. The V call is TRBV18, the J call TRBJ1-4; 9 bases map to TRBD1. V lost 4 bases and J lost 5; bases outside the gene matches: 5. CDR1 and CDR2 (germline): KGHSH, LQKENI. This CDR3 is built from 15 residues. The DNA of the CDR3 is TGTGCCAGCTCACTGACAGGGGGAACAAATGAAAAACTGTTTTTT. Its protein product is CASSLTGGTNEKLFF.

This clonotype occurred many times. The rearrangement links TRBV6-6 to TRBJ1-5; a weak D match, TRBD1 (5 bases). V lost 6 bases and J 6 bases, leaving 21 bases between the germline ends. CDR3 length: 16 amino acids. Germline V gene sequence: CDR1 MNHNY, CDR2 SVGAGI (reference sequence). The CDR3 coding sequence is TGTGCCAGCAGCTCCCCAGGTGGGGCGGTTGGTCAGCCCCAGCATTTT. Amino acids: CASSSPGGAVGQPQHF.

The chain recombines TRBV5-1 with TRBJ2-7, with D perhaps matching TRBD1 (5 bases). The CDR3 runs 14 residues. V lost 0 bases and J lost 3, with 10 bases in between. CDR1 SGHRS and CDR2 YFSETQ come from the germline V gene. The CDR3, as DNA: TGCGCCAGCAGCTTGGCGGACACTAACTACGAGCAGTACTTC. It is translated as CASSLADTNYEQYF.

The rearrangement uses TRBV20-1 and TRBJ1-2, with D unresolved. V was clipped by 3 bases and J by 4 bases, with 0 bases between them. CDR1 DFQATT and CDR2 SNEGSKA come from the germline V gene (reference sequence). This CDR3 has 9 residues. The CDR3 bases are TGCAGTGCTAGCTATGGCTACACCTTC. Translated, it gives CSASYGYTF.